The T cell receptor beta chain described here comes from a study of CD8 T cells in Susac syndrome. RNA in amounts of roughly 0.5 to 1 ug was reverse transcribed with random hexamers. Amplification of TCR beta CDR3 across 54 Vbeta and 13 Jbeta was performed with immunoSEQ multiplex PCR. From the immunoSEQ multiplex PCR reads, TCRdb called clonotypes with MiXCR, one entry per CDR3 protein. Counted here are 100,000 to 150,000 distinct CDR3 sequences, just under 95% occurring once; the ten biggest clones make up approximately 0.2%. Deletions cut 5 bases from V and 2 bases from J, with 13 bases between. The CDR3 extends over 14 amino acids. CDR1 and CDR2 from the germline V gene are SGHTA and FQGNSA. The diagnostic criteria were recently defined, and patients with Susac syndrome met them for definite or probable disease.

The V and J genes are TRBV7-2 and TRBJ2-7; D is unclear. The source is a human donor with Susac syndrome. Sequenced sample: CD8+ T cells from PBMCs. CDR3 DNA sequence: TGTGCCAGCAGCGATGACCTAGGCCCCTACGAGCAGTACTTC. This translates into CASSDDLGPYEQYF.